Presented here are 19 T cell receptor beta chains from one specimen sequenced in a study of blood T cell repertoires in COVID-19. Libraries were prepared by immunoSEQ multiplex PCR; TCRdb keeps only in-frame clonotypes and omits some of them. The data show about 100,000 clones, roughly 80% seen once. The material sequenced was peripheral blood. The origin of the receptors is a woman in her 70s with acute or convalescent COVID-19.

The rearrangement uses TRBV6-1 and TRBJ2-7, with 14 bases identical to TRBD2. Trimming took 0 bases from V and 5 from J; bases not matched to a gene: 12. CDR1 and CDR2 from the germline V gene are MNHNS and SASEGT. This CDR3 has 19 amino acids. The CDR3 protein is CASSEALGLAGGMRNEQYV. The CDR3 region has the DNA TGTGCCAGCAGTGAAGCGCTTGGACTAGCGGGGGGAATGAGGAACGAGCAGTACGTC.

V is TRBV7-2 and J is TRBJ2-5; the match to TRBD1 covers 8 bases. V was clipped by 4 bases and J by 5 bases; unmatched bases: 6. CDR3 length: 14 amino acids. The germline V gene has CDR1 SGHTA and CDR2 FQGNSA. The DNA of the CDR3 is TGTGCCAGCAGCTCAGCGACAGGGGTGGAGACCCAGTACTTC. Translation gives CASSSATGVETQYF.

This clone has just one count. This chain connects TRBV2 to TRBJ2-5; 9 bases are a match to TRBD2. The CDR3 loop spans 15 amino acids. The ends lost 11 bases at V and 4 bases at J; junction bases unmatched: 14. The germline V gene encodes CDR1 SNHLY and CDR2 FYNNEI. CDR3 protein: CAAANSGGGRETQYF. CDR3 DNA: TGTGCCGCCGCAAATAGCGGGGGCGGCCGAGAGACCCAGTACTTC.

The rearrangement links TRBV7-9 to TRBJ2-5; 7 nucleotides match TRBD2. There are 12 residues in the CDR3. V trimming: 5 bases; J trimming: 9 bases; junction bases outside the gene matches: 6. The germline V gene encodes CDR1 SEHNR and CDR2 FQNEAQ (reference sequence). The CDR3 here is CASSLLREAQYF. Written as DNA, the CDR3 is TGTGCCAGCAGCCTGCTCCGGGAGGCCCAGTACTTC.

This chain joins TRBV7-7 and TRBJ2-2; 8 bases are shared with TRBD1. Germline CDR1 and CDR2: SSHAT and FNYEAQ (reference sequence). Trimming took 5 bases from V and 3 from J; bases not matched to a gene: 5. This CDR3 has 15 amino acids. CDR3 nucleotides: TGTGCCAGCAGCCCGGACAGGGCCTACACCGGGGAGCTGTTTTTT. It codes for CASSPDRAYTGELFF.

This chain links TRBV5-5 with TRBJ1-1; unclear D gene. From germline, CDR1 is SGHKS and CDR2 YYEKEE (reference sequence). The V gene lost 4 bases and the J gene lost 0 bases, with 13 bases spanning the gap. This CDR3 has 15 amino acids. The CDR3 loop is CASSLISGLNTEAFF. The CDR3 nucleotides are TGTGCCAGCAGCCTCATAAGCGGGTTGAACACTGAAGCTTTCTTT.

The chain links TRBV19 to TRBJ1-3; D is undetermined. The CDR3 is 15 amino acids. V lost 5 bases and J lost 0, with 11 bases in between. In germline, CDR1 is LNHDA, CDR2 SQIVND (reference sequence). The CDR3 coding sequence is TGTGCCAGTAGTGTAGCGGGATTCTCTGGAAACACCATATATTTT. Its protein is CASSVAGFSGNTIYF.

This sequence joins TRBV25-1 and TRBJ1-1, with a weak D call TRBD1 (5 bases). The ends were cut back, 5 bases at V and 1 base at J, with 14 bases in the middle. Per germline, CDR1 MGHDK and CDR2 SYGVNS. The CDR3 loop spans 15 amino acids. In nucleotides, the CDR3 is TGTGCCAGCAGTCCCCCCGGGGGAAGGAACACTGAAGCTTTCTTT. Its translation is CASSPPGGRNTEAFF.

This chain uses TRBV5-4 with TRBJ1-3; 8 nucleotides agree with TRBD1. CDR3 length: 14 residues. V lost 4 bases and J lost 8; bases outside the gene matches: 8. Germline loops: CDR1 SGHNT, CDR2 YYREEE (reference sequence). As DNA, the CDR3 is TGTGCCAGCAGCGGAAGGGGACAGGAAGACACCATATATTTT. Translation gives CASSGRGQEDTIYF. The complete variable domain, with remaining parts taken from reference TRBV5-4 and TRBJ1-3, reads ETGVTQSPTHLIKTRGQQVTLRCSSQSGHNTVSWYQQALGQGPQFIFQYYREEENGRGNFPPRFSGLQFPNYSSELNVNALELDDSALYLCASSGRGQEDTIYFGEGSWLTVV.

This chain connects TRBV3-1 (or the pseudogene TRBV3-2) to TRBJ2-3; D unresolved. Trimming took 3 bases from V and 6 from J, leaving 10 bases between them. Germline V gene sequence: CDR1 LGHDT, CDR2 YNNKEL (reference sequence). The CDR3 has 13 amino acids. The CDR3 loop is CASSQNPGDTQYF. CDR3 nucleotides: TGTGCCAGCAGCCAGAACCCCGGGGATACGCAGTATTTT.

DNA of the CDR3: TGTGCCAGCAGGACGAAACAGCGGGGGGTAGGGAGGGAGACCCAGTACTTC. Translating it yields CASRTKQRGVGRETQYF. The chain carries TRBV28 and TRBJ2-5; 9 bases agree with TRBD2. CDR1 and CDR2 (germline): MDHEN, SYDVKM. J was trimmed by 5 bases and V by 6 bases; bases with no gene match: 16. This CDR3 is 17 amino acids long.

CDR3 loop: CASSQEGGNFQPQHF. In DNA, the CDR3 is TGTGCCAGCAGCCAAGAGGGAGGAAATTTTCAGCCCCAGCATTTT. V gene TRBV4-2 combines with J gene TRBJ1-5, with unresolved D. Trimming pared 0 bases from V and 6 bases from J, leaving 12 bases between. There are 15 residues in the CDR3. CDR1 is LGHNA, CDR2 YNFKEQ, per germline.

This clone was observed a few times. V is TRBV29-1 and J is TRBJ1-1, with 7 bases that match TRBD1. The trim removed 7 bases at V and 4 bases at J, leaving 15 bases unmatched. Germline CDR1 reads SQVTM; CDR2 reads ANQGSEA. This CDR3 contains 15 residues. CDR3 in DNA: TGCAGCGCCCTCGGACAGGAGGACCTTGCCACTGAAGCTTTCTTT. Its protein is CSALGQEDLATEAFF.

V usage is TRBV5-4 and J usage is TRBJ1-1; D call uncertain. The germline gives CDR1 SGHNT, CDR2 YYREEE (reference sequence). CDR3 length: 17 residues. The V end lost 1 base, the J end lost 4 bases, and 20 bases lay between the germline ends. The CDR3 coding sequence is TGTGCCAGCAGCTTGTCCCGTCCGGGATTCATAGTCACTGAAGCTTTCTTT. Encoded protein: CASSLSRPGFIVTEAFF.

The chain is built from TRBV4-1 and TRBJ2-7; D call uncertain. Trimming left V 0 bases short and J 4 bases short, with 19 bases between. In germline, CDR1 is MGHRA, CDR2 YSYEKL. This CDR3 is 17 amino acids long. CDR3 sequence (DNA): TGCGCCAGCAGCCAAGATCGCTCCAACCTTCTCACTTACGAGCAGTACTTC. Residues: CASSQDRSNLLTYEQYF.

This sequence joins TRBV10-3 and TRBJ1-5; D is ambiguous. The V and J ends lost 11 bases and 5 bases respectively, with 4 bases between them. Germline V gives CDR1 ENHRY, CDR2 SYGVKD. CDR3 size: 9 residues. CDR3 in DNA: TGTGCCTCTCATCAGCCCCAGCATTTT. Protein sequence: CASHQPQHF.

Here the CDR3 DNA reads TGTGCCAGCAGCAGTGACAGGTCGGGGACTGAAGCTTTCTTT. Residues: CASSSDRSGTEAFF. The rearrangement links TRBV7-3 to TRBJ1-1; D is possibly TRBD1 (6 bases). The V and J ends lost 5 bases and 5 bases respectively, with 15 bases between them. The CDR3 is made up of 14 amino acids. Germline values: CDR1 SGHTA, CDR2 FQGTGA.

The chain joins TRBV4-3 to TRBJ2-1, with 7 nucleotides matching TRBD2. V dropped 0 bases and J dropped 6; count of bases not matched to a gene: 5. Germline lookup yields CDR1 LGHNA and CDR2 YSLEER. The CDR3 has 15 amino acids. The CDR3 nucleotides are TGCGCCAGCAGCCAAGATTTTGGGGAGGGCAATGAGCAGTTCTTC. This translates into CASSQDFGEGNEQFF.

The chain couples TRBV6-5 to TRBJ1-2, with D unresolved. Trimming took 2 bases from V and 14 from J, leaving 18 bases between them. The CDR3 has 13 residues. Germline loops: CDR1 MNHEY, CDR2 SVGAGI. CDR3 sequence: CASSYGEAERETF. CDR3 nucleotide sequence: TGTGCCAGCAGTTACGGGGAGGCCGAACGAGAAACCTTC.